This is a list of T cell receptor beta chains from one sample in a study of blood T cell repertoires in COVID-19. The protocol was immunoSEQ multiplex PCR, while the TCRdb copy is restricted to in-frame clones and leaves out a portion. The data contain approximately 250,000 clones, approximately 91% of them singletons. The sequenced sample consisted of peripheral blood. These receptors were obtained from a man aged 25-45 years with COVID-19, enrolled during active disease. The CDR3 runs from the conserved cysteine through the conserved F or W. A D gene is named only where the DNA matches it firmly. A clone size is listed for some rows: how often the clone was seen (once, few, many), or a class if it is expanded.

d_call | j_call | clone_size | v_call | cdr3_aa | cdr3_nt
. | TRBJ1-2 | . | TRBV19 | CATMNRANYGYTF | TGTGCCACCATGAACCGGGCTAACTATGGCTACACCTTC
. | TRBJ1-2 | . | TRBV19 | CASSGDTRRDGYTF | TGTGCCAGTAGTGGGGACACCCGGCGGGATGGCTACACCTTC
. | TRBJ1-1 | . | TRBV2 | CASTKARGSYTEAFF | TGTGCCAGCACCAAAGCCAGGGGTTCGTACACTGAAGCTTTCTTT
TRBD2 | TRBJ2-2 | . | TRBV7-9 | CASSIPPGLAGTGELFF | TGTGCCAGCAGCATTCCGCCGGGACTAGCGGGCACCGGGGAGCTGTTTTTT
TRBD2 | TRBJ2-1 | . | TRBV3-1/TRBV3-2 | CASSLGLAVHYNEQFF | TGTGCCAGCAGCCTAGGACTAGCGGTTCACTACAATGAGCAGTTCTTC
TRBD1 | TRBJ1-1 | . | TRBV9 | CASSVDRGTNTEAFF | TGTGCCAGCAGCGTCGACAGGGGCACGAACACTGAAGCTTTCTTT
. | TRBJ1-4 | . | TRBV2 | CASRELNEKLFF | TGTGCCAGCAGGGAGCTTAATGAAAAACTGTTTTTT
. | TRBJ2-7 | . | TRBV27 | CASSLYVQGREQYF | TGTGCCAGCAGTTTATACGTACAGGGTCGCGAGCAGTACTTC
. | TRBJ2-3 | . | TRBV27 | CASSLKVASDTQYF | TGTGCCAGCAGTTTAAAAGTAGCGTCAGATACGCAGTATTTT
. | TRBJ1-1 | . | TRBV7-6 | CASSLGSVNTEAFF | TGTGCCAGCAGCCTCGGGAGTGTGAACACTGAAGCTTTCTTT
. | TRBJ2-3 | . | TRBV23-1 | CASPGTYSTDTQYF | TGCGCCAGCCCCGGGACATATAGCACAGATACGCAGTATTTT
. | TRBJ1-1 | . | TRBV6-5 | CASSYARNTEAFF | TGTGCCAGCAGTTATGCCAGGAACACTGAAGCTTTCTTT
TRBD2 | TRBJ2-1 | . | TRBV27 | CASSLSKWSGGALNEQFF | TGTGCCAGCAGTTTATCGAAATGGAGCGGGGGGGCACTCAATGAGCAGTTCTTC
. | TRBJ1-1 | . | TRBV6-5 | CASSPQLNTEAFF | TGTGCCAGCAGCCCACAGCTGAACACTGAAGCTTTCTTT
. | TRBJ1-2 | . | TRBV4-1 | CASSHTFGYTF | TGCGCCAGCAGCCACACATTTGGCTACACCTTC
. | TRBJ1-1 | . | TRBV5-1 | CASSYGENTEAFF | TGCGCCAGCAGCTACGGGGAGAACACTGAAGCTTTCTTT
. | TRBJ1-4 | . | TRBV30 | CAWSLGRVDEKLFF | TGTGCCTGGAGTCTAGGCAGGGTGGATGAAAAACTGTTTTTT
. | TRBJ2-7 | few | TRBV7-9 | CASSLPTEKAYEQYF | TGTGCCAGCAGCTTACCGACAGAAAAGGCCTACGAGCAGTACTTC
. | TRBJ1-2 | . | TRBV20-1 | CSASAQGYGYTF | TGCAGTGCTAGTGCACAGGGATATGGCTACACCTTC
. | TRBJ1-2 | . | TRBV7-2 | CASSEGVRYYGYTF | TGTGCCAGCAGCGAGGGGGTCCGATACTATGGCTACACCTTC
. | TRBJ2-7 | . | TRBV7-2 | CASSFDSTRLGGYEQYF | TGTGCCAGCAGCTTTGACAGCACGAGGCTTGGGGGGTACGAGCAGTACTTC
. | TRBJ1-2 | few | TRBV10-3 | CAISEGIQGGFYGYTF | TGTGCCATCAGTGAGGGAATTCAGGGTGGGTTCTATGGCTACACCTTC
TRBD1 | TRBJ2-3 | . | TRBV5-1 | CASSTGQGSTDTQYF | TGCGCCAGCAGCACCGGACAGGGATCCACAGATACGCAGTATTTT
. | TRBJ2-1 | . | TRBV9 | CASSVVQNYNEQFF | TGTGCCAGCAGCGTAGTACAGAACTACAATGAGCAGTTCTTC
TRBD2 | TRBJ2-7 | . | TRBV2 | CASSARDYSYEQYF | TGTGCCAGCAGCGCTAGGGACTACTCCTACGAGCAGTACTTC
. | TRBJ2-7 | . | TRBV18 | CASSGKGAYEQYF | TGTGCCAGCTCAGGGAAAGGGGCCTACGAGCAGTACTTC
. | TRBJ1-5 | . | TRBV24-1 | CATRDGEVGPQHF | TGTGCCACCAGGGACGGGGAAGTGGGGCCCCAGCATTTT
. | TRBJ2-4 | . | TRBV19 | CASRGDSRNIQYF | TGTGCCAGTAGGGGGGACTCGAGAAACATTCAGTACTTC
TRBD1 | TRBJ1-4 | . | TRBV9 | CASSVTGATNEKLFF | TGTGCCAGCAGCGTGACAGGGGCTACTAATGAAAAACTGTTTTTT
. | TRBJ1-2 | . | TRBV19 | CASSIDLGGYGYTF | TGTGCCAGTAGTATAGATCTCGGCGGGTATGGCTACACCTTC
TRBD1 | TRBJ1-2 | . | TRBV5-6 | CASSLGTGRYGYTF | TGTGCCAGCAGCCTCGGGACAGGGAGGTATGGCTACACCTTC
. | TRBJ1-2 | . | TRBV12-3/TRBV12-4 | CASRKQGSGGYTF | TGTGCCAGCAGAAAACAGGGATCAGGTGGCTACACCTTC
. | TRBJ2-7 | . | TRBV11-2 | CASSPFGFQPRYEQYF | TGTGCCAGCAGCCCATTCGGGTTTCAGCCCCGCTACGAGCAGTACTTC
TRBD2 | TRBJ2-1 | . | TRBV4-1 | CASSLGTSGVHEQFF | TGCGCCAGCAGCCTCGGGACTAGCGGGGTACATGAGCAGTTCTTC
. | TRBJ1-2 | . | TRBV7-2 | CASSPGAGAPYGYTF | TGTGCCAGCAGCCCGGGAGCAGGCGCCCCCTATGGCTACACCTTC
. | TRBJ1-2 | . | TRBV20-1 | CSASAGRFYGYTF | TGCAGTGCTAGTGCTGGCAGGTTCTATGGCTACACCTTC
. | TRBJ1-4 | . | TRBV10-1 | CASSAVGANEKLFF | TGCGCCAGCAGTGCCGTCGGGGCTAATGAAAAACTGTTTTTT
. | TRBJ1-3 | . | TRBV30 | CAWDRGSGNTIYF | TGTGCCTGGGATAGGGGTTCTGGAAACACCATATATTTT
. | TRBJ1-5 | . | TRBV20-1 | CSASNWGSDQPQHF | TGCAGTGCTAGTAATTGGGGCAGCGATCAGCCCCAGCATTTT
. | TRBJ2-1 | . | TRBV5-4 | CASRRLQGSYNEQFF | TGTGCCAGCAGACGTCTCCAGGGCTCCTACAATGAACAGTTCTTC
TRBD1 | TRBJ1-6 | once | TRBV5-1 | CASSTRDRGNSPLHF | TGCGCCAGCAGCACGAGGGACAGGGGGAATTCACCCCTCCACTTT
. | TRBJ1-5 | . | TRBV6-5 | CASRSSANQPQHF | TGTGCCAGCAGGAGCAGCGCCAATCAGCCCCAGCATTTT